Listed below are T cell receptor beta chains from one sample, sequenced in a study of early T cells in non-severe SARS-CoV-2 infection. A single record per CDR3 protein comes from TCRdb applying MiXCR to the 5' RACE reads. The sample consists of some 55,000 distinct CDR3 sequences, roughly 12% of them appearing once. Specimen: whole blood, collected at baseline. Source of these receptors: an adult who was a healthcare worker with PCR-confirmed SARS-CoV-2 infection or an uninfected control (not recorded which). Each CDR3 is given with its conserved first and last residue. Each record gives: clone size, J gene, D gene, V gene, CDR3 DNA, CDR3 protein. The D gene is left open where the match is weak. Expanded clones are given a class, and other clones once, few, many or no size at all.

few	TRBJ2-1	TRBD1	TRBV7-2	TGTGCCAGCAGCCGGACAGGGGGCTATGACAATGAGCAGTTCTTC	CASSRTGGYDNEQFF
.	TRBJ2-1	.	TRBV28	TGTGCCAGCAGTTTTGGGCTAGTACACAATGAGCAGTTCTTC	CASSFGLVHNEQFF
once	TRBJ2-2	.	TRBV7-3	TGTGCCAGCAGTTCCCTCCAGGGACCCACCGGGGAGCTGTTTTTT	CASSSLQGPTGELFF
.	TRBJ1-5	.	TRBV6-1	TGTGCCAGTCGTAATAGCAATCAGCCCCAGCATTTT	CASRNSNQPQHF
.	TRBJ1-2	TRBD1	TRBV18	TGTGCCAGCTCACCGGTTGGGGGGACAGGGACTTATGGCTACACCTTC	CASSPVGGTGTYGYTF
few	TRBJ1-2	TRBD1	TRBV29-1	TGCAGCGCCGGGACAGTCTATGGCTACACCTTC	CSAGTVYGYTF
.	TRBJ2-5	.	TRBV11-2	TGTGCCAGCAGCGCCACGCGGGAGACCCAGTACTTC	CASSATRETQYF
few	TRBJ1-6	.	TRBV18	TGTGCCAGCTCACCTGGGACCAATTCACCCCTCCACTTT	CASSPGTNSPLHF
many	TRBJ1-3	TRBD1	TRBV7-2	TGTGCCAGCAGCTTAACGGACAGGTTCTCTGGAAACACCATATATTTT	CASSLTDRFSGNTIYF
.	TRBJ2-7	TRBD1	TRBV11-3	TGTGCCAGCAGCTTCCGTTTTCGGGGACAGAAGGGAGTCTACGAGCAGTACTTC	CASSFRFRGQKGVYEQYF
many	TRBJ2-2	.	TRBV10-2	TGCGCCAGCAGTGAGCCAGCGGCACACCCTAACACCGGGGAGCTGTTTTTT	CASSEPAAHPNTGELFF
.	TRBJ1-1	.	TRBV27	TGTGCCAGCAGCGACAGGTTTACTGAAGCTTTCTTT	CASSDRFTEAFF
few	TRBJ2-5	.	TRBV5-1	TGCGCCAGCTTAGGACCCTACCAGGAGACCCAGTACTTC	CASLGPYQETQYF
many	TRBJ1-6	.	TRBV4-3	TGCGCCAGCAGCCAAGATGGAACTGCCGGTTCACCCCTCCACTTT	CASSQDGTAGSPLHF
few	TRBJ2-2	TRBD1	TRBV27	TGTGCCAGCAGTACCTTGACAGGGACCGGGGAGCTGTTTTTT	CASSTLTGTGELFF
few	TRBJ1-1	.	TRBV5-4	TGTGCCAGCAGCCCCGTGCAACGTTCGGGCACTGAAGCTTTCTTT	CASSPVQRSGTEAFF
.	TRBJ2-7	.	TRBV18	TGTGCCAGCTCCCCGAGGAGGGACGAGCAGTACTTC	CASSPRRDEQYF
.	TRBJ2-1	.	TRBV12-5	TGTGCTAGTGGCTTAATAAATGAGCAGTTCTTC	CASGLINEQFF
few	TRBJ2-2	.	TRBV12-3/TRBV12-4	TGTGCCAGCAGATCTACCGGGACACCAATCGGGGAGCTGTTTTTT	CASRSTGTPIGELFF
.	TRBJ1-5	.	TRBV12-5	TGTGCTAGTGGTGGTGAAATCTCCAATCAGCCCCAGCATTTT	CASGGEISNQPQHF
many	TRBJ1-6	TRBD1	TRBV9	TGTGCCAGCAGCGCTGGGGGACAGGGGGTTTCACCCCTCCACTTT	CASSAGGQGVSPLHF
few	TRBJ2-7	TRBD1	TRBV10-1	TGCGCCAGCAGTGAGGGGACAGGATTATACGAGCAGTACTTC	CASSEGTGLYEQYF
.	TRBJ2-7	.	TRBV18	TGTGCCAGCTCACCGCCAGTCACGGACTGGGGATCCGAGCAGTACTTC	CASSPPVTDWGSEQYF
few	TRBJ2-5	TRBD1	TRBV6-2/TRBV6-3	TGTGCCAGCAGTTATCTGGGACAGAAGATCGGGACCCAGTACTTC	CASSYLGQKIGTQYF
many	TRBJ1-2	TRBD1	TRBV7-9	TGTGCCAGCAGCTCAACCGGGACAGCTAACTATGGCTACACCTTC	CASSSTGTANYGYTF
few	TRBJ2-3	TRBD2	TRBV20-1	TGCAGTGCTAGAGGGACTAGCAACACAGATACGCAGTATTTT	CSARGTSNTDTQYF
.	TRBJ2-5	.	TRBV19	TGTGCCAGTAGTACTAGCGATTCGTACCAAGAGACCCAGTACTTC	CASSTSDSYQETQYF
few	TRBJ2-7	TRBD2	TRBV3-1	TGTGCCAGCAGCCAAAGTAGCGGGAGACTCGAGCAGTACTTC	CASSQSSGRLEQYF
many	TRBJ2-1	.	TRBV5-5	TGTGCCAGCAGCTTGGGGCAGAAATCCCTTAACTCCTACAATGAGCAGTTCTTC	CASSLGQKSLNSYNEQFF
.	TRBJ1-3	.	TRBV7-9	TGTGCCAGCAGCTTTGGGGGACCTGGAAACACCATATATTTT	CASSFGGPGNTIYF
.	TRBJ2-3	.	TRBV4-3	TGCGCCAGCAGCCAAGTTACAGGAAGCACAGATACGCAGTATTTT	CASSQVTGSTDTQYF
.	TRBJ2-7	TRBD1	TRBV28	TGTGCCAGCAGTTCCCGGACAGGGAGCTCCTACGAGCAGTACTTC	CASSSRTGSSYEQYF
few	TRBJ2-7	TRBD2	TRBV20-1	TGCAGTGCTGGTAGCGGGAGGCAAAGAAACGAGCAGTACTTC	CSAGSGRQRNEQYF
.	TRBJ2-3	TRBD1	TRBV11-3	TGTGCCAGCAGCCCAGGGGGCTCAGATACGCAGTATTTT	CASSPGGSDTQYF
many	TRBJ1-6	.	TRBV3-1	TGTGCCAGCAGCCAAGAGTGGGGTTATAATTCACCCCTCCACTTT	CASSQEWGYNSPLHF
few	TRBJ1-1	.	TRBV27	TGTGCCAGCAGCTGGGGGGGGCGAGGGGTCACTGAAGCTTTCTTT	CASSWGGRGVTEAFF
few	TRBJ1-2	TRBD1	TRBV7-9	TGTGCCAGCAGCCCAACAGGGGGAAACTATGGCTACACCTTC	CASSPTGGNYGYTF
many	TRBJ2-3	.	TRBV5-4	TGTGCCAGCAGCGTGACCGGTGAAGATACGCAGTATTTT	CASSVTGEDTQYF
.	TRBJ2-1	.	TRBV12-3/TRBV12-4	TGTGCCAGCATCCGTGGGGCGGCGGAGGGCTCCTACAATGAGCAGTTCTTC	CASIRGAAEGSYNEQFF
few	TRBJ2-3	TRBD2	TRBV20-1	TGCAGTGCCTGGACTAGCGGGAGTGGGCGCACAGATACGCAGTATTTT	CSAWTSGSGRTDTQYF
.	TRBJ2-1	.	TRBV11-2	TGTGCCAGCAGCTTAACAACTTACAATGAGCAGTTCTTC	CASSLTTYNEQFF
few	TRBJ1-1	.	TRBV3-1	TGTGCCAGCAGCCAAGGGGAGGGGAGAACTGAAGCTTTCTTT	CASSQGEGRTEAFF
.	TRBJ2-3	TRBD2	TRBV20-1	TGCAGTGCTCCGGCCGGTGGGGAGGGTACAGATACGCAGTATTTT	CSAPAGGEGTDTQYF
many	TRBJ2-1	TRBD2	TRBV11-2	TGTGCCAGCAGCTATACCGGGACTAGCGGGAGTAATGAGCAGTTCTTC	CASSYTGTSGSNEQFF
.	TRBJ2-5	TRBD1	TRBV5-6	TGTGCCAGCAGCCAAGCCAGGGGACAGGGGCGGGGAGAGACCCAGTACTTC	CASSQARGQGRGETQYF
many	TRBJ1-1	.	TRBV11-3	TGTGCCAGCAGCTCGGCTCTGAACACTGAAGCTTTCTTT	CASSSALNTEAFF
.	TRBJ2-3	.	TRBV7-2	TGTGCCAGCAGCTTAGGGTATAGCGAGACGCAGTATTTT	CASSLGYSETQYF
many	TRBJ2-7	.	TRBV2	TGTGCCAGCAAGATACGAAGTATTTCTACCTACGAGCAGTACTTC	CASKIRSISTYEQYF
.	TRBJ2-5	.	TRBV28	TGTGCCAGCACTCCCGGGCCGGTAAAAGAGACCCAGTACTTC	CASTPGPVKETQYF
.	TRBJ2-7	.	TRBV28	TGTGCCAGCAGCGGGACCGGCTACGAGCAGTACTTC	CASSGTGYEQYF
few	TRBJ2-3	.	TRBV4-1	TGCGCCAGCAGCCAAGATAGATTTGGAGATACGCAGTATTTT	CASSQDRFGDTQYF
.	TRBJ1-1	.	TRBV27	TGTGCCAGCTCCCGGCGGGGGACAAAGAACACTGAAGCTTTCTTT	CASSRRGTKNTEAFF
.	TRBJ2-3	TRBD2	TRBV6-5	TGTGCCAGCAGTATAGCGGGGGGAAAGACAGATACGCAGTATTTT	CASSIAGGKTDTQYF
many	TRBJ1-6	.	TRBV6-5	TGTGCCAGCAGTTATAGGGGTCAGAGTAATTCACCCCTCCACTTT	CASSYRGQSNSPLHF
.	TRBJ2-7	.	TRBV18	TGTGCCAGCTCACCGGTGGACGGCGACTACGAGCAGTACTTC	CASSPVDGDYEQYF
.	TRBJ2-5	.	TRBV18	TGTGCCAGCTCACCACGGAGACAGCTAAAAGAGACCCAGTACTTC	CASSPRRQLKETQYF
few	TRBJ2-1	.	TRBV12-3/TRBV12-4	TGTGCCAGCAGTTTAGGGGGAGGCGATCTCAATGAGCAGTTCTTC	CASSLGGGDLNEQFF
.	TRBJ2-7	TRBD2	TRBV20-1	TGCAGTGCTAGAGCGGGACTAGCGGGACAATCCTACGAGCAGTACTTC	CSARAGLAGQSYEQYF
.	TRBJ2-3	TRBD1	TRBV20-1	TGCAGTGCTAGAGTACGACAGGGGACCACAGATACGCAGTATTTT	CSARVRQGTTDTQYF